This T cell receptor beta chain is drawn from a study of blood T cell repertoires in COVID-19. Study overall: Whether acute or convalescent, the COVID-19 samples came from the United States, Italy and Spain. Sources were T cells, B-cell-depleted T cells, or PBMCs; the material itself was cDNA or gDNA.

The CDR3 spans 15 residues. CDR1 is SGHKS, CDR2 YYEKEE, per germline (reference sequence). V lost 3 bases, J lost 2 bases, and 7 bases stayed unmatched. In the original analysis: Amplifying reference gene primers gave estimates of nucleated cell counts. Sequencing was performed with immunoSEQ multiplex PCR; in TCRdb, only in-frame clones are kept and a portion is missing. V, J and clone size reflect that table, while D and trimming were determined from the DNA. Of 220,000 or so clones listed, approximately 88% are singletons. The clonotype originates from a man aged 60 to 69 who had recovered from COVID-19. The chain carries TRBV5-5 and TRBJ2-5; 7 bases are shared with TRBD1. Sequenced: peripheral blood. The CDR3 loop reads CASSSLTGSQETQYF. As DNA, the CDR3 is TGTGCCAGCAGCTCTCTGACAGGGAGTCAAGAGACCCAGTACTTC.